The clone carrying this T cell receptor beta chain showed up just once. Its cognate antigen is unknown. This sample was taken from a study of Graves' ophthalmopathy and Graves' hyperthyroidism. TCR beta CDR3 regions were amplified from RNA transcripts. HTBI primers were employed in first-round RT-PCR, then a second-round multiplex PCR followed. TCRdb re-called the multiplex PCR reads with MiXCR, one entry per CDR3 protein. The table records 650,000 to 900,000 distinct CDR3 sequences, around 40% of them present only once. Study-wide points: With less than 90% sensitivity and 81.08% specificity, a 13-signature model separated ophthalmopathy from stable hyperthyroidism.

The clonotype originates from an adult man with Graves' ophthalmopathy. Sequenced input: peripheral blood.

This CDR3 reads CSAQLAGVTNEKLFF. DNA of the CDR3: TGCAGTGCCCAACTAGCGGGGGTAACTAATGAAAAACTGTTTTTT. V and J are TRBV20-1 and TRBJ1-4; D possibly corresponds to TRBD1 (5 bases). CDR1 and CDR2 from the germline V gene are DFQATT and SNEGSKA (reference sequence). This CDR3 spans 15 amino acids. V gave up 6 bases and J gave up 1 base, with 15 bases separating them.